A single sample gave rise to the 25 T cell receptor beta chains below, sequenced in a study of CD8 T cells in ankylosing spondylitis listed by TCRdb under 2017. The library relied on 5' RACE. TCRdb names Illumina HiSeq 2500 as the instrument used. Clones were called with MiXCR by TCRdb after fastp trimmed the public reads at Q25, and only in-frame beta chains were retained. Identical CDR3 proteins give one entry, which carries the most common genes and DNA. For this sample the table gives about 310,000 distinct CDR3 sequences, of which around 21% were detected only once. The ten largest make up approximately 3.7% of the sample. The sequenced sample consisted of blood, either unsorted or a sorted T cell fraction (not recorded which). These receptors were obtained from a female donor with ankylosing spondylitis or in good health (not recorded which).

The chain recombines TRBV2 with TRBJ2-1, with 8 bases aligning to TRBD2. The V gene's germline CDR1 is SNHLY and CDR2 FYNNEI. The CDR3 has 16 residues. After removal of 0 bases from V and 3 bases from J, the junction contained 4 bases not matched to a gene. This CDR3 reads CASSEAAGVRYNEQFF. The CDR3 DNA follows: TGTGCCAGCAGTGAAGCAGCGGGAGTGCGCTACAATGAGCAGTTCTTC.

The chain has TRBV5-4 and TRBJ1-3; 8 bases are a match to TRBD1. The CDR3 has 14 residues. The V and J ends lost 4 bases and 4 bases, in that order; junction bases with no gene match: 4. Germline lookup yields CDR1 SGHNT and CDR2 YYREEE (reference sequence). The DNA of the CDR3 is TGTGCCAGCAGCCGGACAGGGTACGGAAACACCATATATTTT. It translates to CASSRTGYGNTIYF.

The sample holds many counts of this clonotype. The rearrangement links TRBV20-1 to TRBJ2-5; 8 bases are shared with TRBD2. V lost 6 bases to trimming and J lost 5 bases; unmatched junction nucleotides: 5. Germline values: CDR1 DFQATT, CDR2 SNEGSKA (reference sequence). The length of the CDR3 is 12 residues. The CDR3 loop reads CSALTSAETQYF. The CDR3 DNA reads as TGCAGTGCCTTGACTAGCGCGGAGACCCAGTACTTC.

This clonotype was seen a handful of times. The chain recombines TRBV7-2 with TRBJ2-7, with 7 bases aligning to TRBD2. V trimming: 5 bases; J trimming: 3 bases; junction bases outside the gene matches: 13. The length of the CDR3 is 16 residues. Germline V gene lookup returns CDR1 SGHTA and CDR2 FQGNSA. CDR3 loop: CASSRKILATNYEQYF. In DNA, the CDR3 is TGTGCCAGCAGCCGAAAGATACTAGCGACAAACTACGAGCAGTACTTC. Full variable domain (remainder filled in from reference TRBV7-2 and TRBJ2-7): GAGVSQSPSNKVTEKGKDVELRCDPISGHTALYWYRQSLGQGLEFLIYFQGNSAPDKSGLPSDRFSAERTGGSVSTLTIQRTQQEDSAVYLCASSRKILATNYEQYFGPGTRLTVT.

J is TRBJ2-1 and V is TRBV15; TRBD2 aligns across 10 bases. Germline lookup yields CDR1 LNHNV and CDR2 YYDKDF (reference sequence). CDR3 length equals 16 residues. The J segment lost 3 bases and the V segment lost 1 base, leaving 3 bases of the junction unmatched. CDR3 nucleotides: TGTGCCACCAGCAGAGGATCTAGCGGGAGCTACAATGAGCAGTTCTTC. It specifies CATSRGSSGSYNEQFF.

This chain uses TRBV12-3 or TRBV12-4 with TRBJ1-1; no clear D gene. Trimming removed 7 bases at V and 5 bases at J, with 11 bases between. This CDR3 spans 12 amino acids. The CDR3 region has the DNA TGTGCCAGCAAGGGAGGGAGAACTGAAGCTTTCTTT. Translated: CASKGGRTEAFF.

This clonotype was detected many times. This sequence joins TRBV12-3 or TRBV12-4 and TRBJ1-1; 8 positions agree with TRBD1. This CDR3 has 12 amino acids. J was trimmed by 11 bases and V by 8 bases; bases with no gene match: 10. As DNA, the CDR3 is TGTGCCAGCTCCCTGGACAGGGATAAGGCTTTCTTT. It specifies CASSLDRDKAFF.

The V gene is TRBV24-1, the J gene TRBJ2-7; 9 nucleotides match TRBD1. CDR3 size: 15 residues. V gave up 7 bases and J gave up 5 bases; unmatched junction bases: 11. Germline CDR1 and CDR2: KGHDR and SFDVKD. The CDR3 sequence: CATSDPGQGVDEQYF. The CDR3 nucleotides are TGTGCCACCAGCGACCCGGGACAGGGTGTTGACGAGCAGTACTTC.

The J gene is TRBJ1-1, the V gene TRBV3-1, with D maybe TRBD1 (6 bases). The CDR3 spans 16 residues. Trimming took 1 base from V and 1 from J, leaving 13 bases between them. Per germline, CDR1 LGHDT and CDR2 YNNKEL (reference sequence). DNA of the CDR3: TGTGCCAGCAGCCAAGGGTTAAGGGGGAGGAACACTGAAGCTTTCTTT. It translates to CASSQGLRGRNTEAFF.

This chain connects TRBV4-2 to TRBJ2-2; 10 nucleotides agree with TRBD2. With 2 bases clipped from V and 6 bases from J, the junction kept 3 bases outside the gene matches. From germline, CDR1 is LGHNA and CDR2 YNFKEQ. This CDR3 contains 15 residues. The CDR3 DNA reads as TGTGCCAGCAGCCAATCGCTAGCGGGAGCCGGGGAGCTGTTTTTT. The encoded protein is CASSQSLAGAGELFF.

CDR3 nucleotide sequence: TGTGCCAGCAGTCCTCATAATGGACCTAACGAGCAGTACTTC. It yields the protein CASSPHNGPNEQYF. This chain connects TRBV28 to TRBJ2-7; D is unclear. Trimming took 5 bases from V and 5 from J, leaving 16 bases between them. There are 14 residues in the CDR3. Germline V CDR1 and CDR2: MDHEN, SYDVKM. The variable domain in full, completed from reference TRBV28 and TRBJ2-7, reads DVKVTQSSRYLVKRTGEKVFLECVQDMDHENMFWYRQDPGLGLRLIYFSYDVKMKEKGDIPEGYSVSREKKERFSLILESASTNQTSMYLCASSPHNGPNEQYFGPGTRLTVT.

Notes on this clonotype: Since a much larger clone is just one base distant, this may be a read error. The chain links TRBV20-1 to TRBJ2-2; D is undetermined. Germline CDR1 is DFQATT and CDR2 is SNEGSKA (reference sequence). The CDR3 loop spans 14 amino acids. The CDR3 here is CSARGRTNAGELFF. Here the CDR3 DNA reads TGCAGTGCTAGAGGCAGGACGAACGCCGGGGAGCTGTTTTTT.

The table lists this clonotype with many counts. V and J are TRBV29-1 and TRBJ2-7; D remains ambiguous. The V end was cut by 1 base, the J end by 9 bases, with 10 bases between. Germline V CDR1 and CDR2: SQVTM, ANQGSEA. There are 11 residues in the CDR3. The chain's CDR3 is CSVEVARGQYF. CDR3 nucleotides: TGCAGCGTTGAAGTGGCCAGAGGGCAGTACTTC.

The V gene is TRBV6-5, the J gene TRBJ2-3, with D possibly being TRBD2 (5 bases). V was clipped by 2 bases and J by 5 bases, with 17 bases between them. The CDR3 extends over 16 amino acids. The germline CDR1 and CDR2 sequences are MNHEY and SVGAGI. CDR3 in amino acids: CASSYRRKSRGDTQYF. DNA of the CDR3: TGTGCCAGCAGTTACCGACGAAAGTCCCGGGGAGATACGCAGTATTTT.

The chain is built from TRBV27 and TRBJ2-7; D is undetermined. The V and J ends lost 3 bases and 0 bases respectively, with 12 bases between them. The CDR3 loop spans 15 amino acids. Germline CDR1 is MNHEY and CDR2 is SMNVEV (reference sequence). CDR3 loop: CASSLSADGSYEQYF. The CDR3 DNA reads TGTGCCAGCAGTTTGTCCGCGGACGGCTCCTACGAGCAGTACTTC.

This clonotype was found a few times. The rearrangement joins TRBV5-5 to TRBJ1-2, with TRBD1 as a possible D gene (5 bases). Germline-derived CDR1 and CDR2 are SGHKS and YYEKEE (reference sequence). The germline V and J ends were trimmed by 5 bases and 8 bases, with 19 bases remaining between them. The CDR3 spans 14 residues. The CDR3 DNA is TGTGCCAGCAGAAACCCTGCAGAGGGGTTAGGCTACACCTTC. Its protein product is CASRNPAEGLGYTF.

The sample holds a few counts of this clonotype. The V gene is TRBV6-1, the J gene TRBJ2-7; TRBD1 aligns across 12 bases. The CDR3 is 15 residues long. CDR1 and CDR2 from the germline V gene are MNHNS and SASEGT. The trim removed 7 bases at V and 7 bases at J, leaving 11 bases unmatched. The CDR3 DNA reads TGTGCCAGCACTGGGAGGGGACAGGGGGCGCGGGAGCAGTACTTC. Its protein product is CASTGRGQGAREQYF.

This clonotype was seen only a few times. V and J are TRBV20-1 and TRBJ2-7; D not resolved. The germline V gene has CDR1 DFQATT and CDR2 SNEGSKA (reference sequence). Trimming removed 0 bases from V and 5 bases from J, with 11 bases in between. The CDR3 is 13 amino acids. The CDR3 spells CSARDPGKDEQYF. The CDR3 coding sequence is TGCAGTGCTAGAGATCCCGGCAAGGACGAGCAGTACTTC.

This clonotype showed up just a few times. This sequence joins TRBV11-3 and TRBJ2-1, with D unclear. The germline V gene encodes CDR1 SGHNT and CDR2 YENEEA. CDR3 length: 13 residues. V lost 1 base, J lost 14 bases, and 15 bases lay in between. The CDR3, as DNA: TGTGCCAGCAGCTTAGGTCTGGGAATGAGGAAGTTCTTC. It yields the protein CASSLGLGMRKFF.

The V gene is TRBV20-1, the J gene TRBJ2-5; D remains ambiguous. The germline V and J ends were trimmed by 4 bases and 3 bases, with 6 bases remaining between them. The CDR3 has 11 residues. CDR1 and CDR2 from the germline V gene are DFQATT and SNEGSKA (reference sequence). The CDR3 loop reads CSATVEETQYF. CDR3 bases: TGCAGTGCTACGGTCGAAGAGACCCAGTACTTC.

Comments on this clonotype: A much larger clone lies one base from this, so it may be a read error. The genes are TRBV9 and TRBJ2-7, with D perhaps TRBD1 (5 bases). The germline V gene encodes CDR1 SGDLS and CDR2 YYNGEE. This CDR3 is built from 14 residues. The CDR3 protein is CASSAHDSSYQQYF. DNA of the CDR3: TGTGCCAGCAGCGCGCACGACAGTTCCTACCAGCAGTACTTC. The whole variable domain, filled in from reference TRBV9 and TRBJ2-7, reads DSGVTQTPKHLITATGQRVTLRCSPRSGDLSVYWYQQSLDQGLQFLIQYYNGEERAKGNILERFSAQQFPDLHSELNLSSLELGDSALYFCASSAHDSSYQQYFGPGTRLTVT.

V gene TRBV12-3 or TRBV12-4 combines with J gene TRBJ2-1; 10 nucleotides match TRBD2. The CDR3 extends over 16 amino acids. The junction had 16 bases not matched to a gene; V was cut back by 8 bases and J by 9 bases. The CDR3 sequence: CASCRRASGRFGEQFF. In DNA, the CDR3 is TGTGCCAGCTGCCGGCGAGCTAGCGGGAGATTCGGTGAGCAGTTCTTC.

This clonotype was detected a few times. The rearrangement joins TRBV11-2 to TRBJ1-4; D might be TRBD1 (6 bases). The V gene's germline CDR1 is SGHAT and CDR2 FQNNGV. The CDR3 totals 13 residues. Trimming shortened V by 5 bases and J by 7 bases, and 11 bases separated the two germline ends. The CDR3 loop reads CASSTRGLEKLFF. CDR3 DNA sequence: TGTGCCAGCAGCACCCGGGGGCTTGAAAAACTGTTTTTT.

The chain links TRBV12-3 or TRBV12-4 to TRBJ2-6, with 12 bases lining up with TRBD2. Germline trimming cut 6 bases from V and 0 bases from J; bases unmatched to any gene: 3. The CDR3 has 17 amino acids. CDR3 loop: CASSASGRASGANVLTF. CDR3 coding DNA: TGTGCCAGCAGCGCTAGCGGGAGGGCCTCTGGGGCCAACGTCCTGACTTTC.

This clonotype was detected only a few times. As DNA, the CDR3 is TGTGCCACCCACATTATTTCGAACACCGGGGAGCTGTTTTTT. Its translation is CATHIISNTGELFF. The gene calls are TRBV24-1 and TRBJ2-2; D remains ambiguous. This CDR3 is 14 amino acids long. V was shortened by 9 bases and J by 0 bases, with 10 bases between the two germline ends. The germline V gene encodes CDR1 KGHDR and CDR2 SFDVKD.